These T cell receptor beta chains were read from a single sample in a study of cytomegalovirus exposure and HLA in healthy donors. Assay used: immunoSEQ multiplex PCR; TCRdb lists only in-frame clones, some missing. The sample lists around 140,000 clones, about 81% occurring once. Sequenced material: PBMCs. These receptors were obtained from a woman in her forties or fifties in good health and CMV-seropositive. Each CDR3 is given with its conserved first and last residue. D genes are given only for firm matches. Part of the rows lack a size; the others show once, few, many or a class for expanded clones.

15	-	TRBV19	once	TRBJ1-5	CASSTWTALNQPQHF	TGTGCCAGTAGTACCTGGACAGCCTTGAATCAGCCCCAGCATTTT
13	-	TRBV6-5	-	TRBJ1-6	CASGPAGSSPLHF	TGTGCCAGCGGGCCAGCCGGATCCTCACCCCTCCACTTT
15	-	TRBV6-6	-	TRBJ2-1	CASSIGQGFYNEQFF	TGTGCCAGCAGCATAGGACAAGGCTTCTACAATGAGCAGTTCTTC
13	-	TRBV18	-	TRBJ2-1	CASSPDNREEQFF	TGTGCCAGCTCACCAGATAACAGGGAAGAGCAGTTCTTC
15	TRBD2	TRBV6-6	-	TRBJ2-5	CASSYQRGGVETQYF	TGTGCCAGCAGTTACCAACGGGGGGGTGTGGAGACCCAGTACTTC
19	TRBD1	TRBV9	-	TRBJ1-6	CASSAPGGSDLGPNSPLHF	TGTGCCAGCAGCGCCCCAGGGGGGTCCGACCTAGGCCCCAATTCACCCCTCCACTTT
14	-	TRBV6-5	-	TRBJ1-3	CASRRDTTGNTIYF	TGTGCCAGCAGACGGGACACCACTGGAAACACCATATATTTT
14	TRBD2	TRBV5-1	once	TRBJ2-1	CASSLELARNEQFF	TGCGCCAGCAGCTTGGAACTAGCGCGTAACGAGCAGTTCTTC
11	-	TRBV7-2	-	TRBJ2-3	CASSLQATQYF	TGTGCCAGCAGCTTACAGGCTACGCAGTATTTT
12	TRBD1	TRBV19	few	TRBJ1-1	CASSMLDREAFF	TGTGCCAGTAGTATGCTGGACAGGGAAGCTTTCTTT
15	-	TRBV7-6	-	TRBJ1-6	CASSLMAGEDSPLHF	TGTGCCAGCAGCTTAATGGCCGGGGAGGATTCACCCCTCCACTTT
19	-	TRBV19	-	TRBJ2-3	CASSSGGDPLLTHLYTQYF	TGTGCCAGTAGTAGCGGGGGCGACCCACTCCTCACCCACCTCTATACGCAGTATTTT
14	-	TRBV29-1	-	TRBJ1-2	CSVVGQSLNYGYTF	TGCAGCGTTGTGGGGCAGTCCCTTAACTATGGCTACACCTTC
15	-	TRBV28	-	TRBJ1-3	CASSLVEGYGNTIYF	TGTGCCAGCAGTTTAGTGGAGGGCTATGGAAACACCATATATTTT
20	-	TRBV28	few	TRBJ1-5	CASSLETLYIQHDGNQPQHF	TGTGCCAGCAGTTTAGAAACCCTTTACATTCAACATGATGGCAATCAGCCCCAGCATTTT
15	TRBD2	TRBV5-1	once	TRBJ2-3	CASSPRPGGGGTQYF	TGCGCCAGCAGCCCGCGCCCTGGGGGGGGTGGAACGCAGTATTTT
14	-	TRBV5-6	-	TRBJ1-2	CASSLWRAPGGYTF	TGTGCCAGCAGCTTGTGGCGGGCCCCCGGAGGCTACACCTTC
14	-	TRBV28	-	TRBJ2-2	CASSRRRVTGELFF	TGTGCCAGCAGTCGAAGGCGGGTTACCGGGGAGCTGTTTTTT
13	-	TRBV6-5	-	TRBJ1-2	CASRQTGLGGYTF	TGTGCCAGCAGGCAAACAGGGTTGGGCGGCTACACCTTC
15	-	TRBV9	-	TRBJ2-1	CASSVVGVTGNEQFF	TGTGCCAGCAGCGTAGTCGGGGTCACGGGGAATGAGCAGTTCTTC
14	-	TRBV27	-	TRBJ1-5	CASSLRTVDQPQHF	TGTGCCAGCAGTTTAAGAACAGTGGATCAGCCCCAGCATTTT
13	-	TRBV4-3	-	TRBJ2-7	CASSQEVRNEQYF	TGCGCCAGCAGCCAAGAGGTCAGGAACGAGCAGTACTTC
14	TRBD2	TRBV2	-	TRBJ2-2	CASLGRGLAGELFF	TGTGCCAGCCTCGGGAGGGGGTTGGCCGGGGAGCTGTTTTTT
16	-	TRBV7-2	-	TRBJ1-2	CATPGQQKTANYGYTF	TGTGCCACCCCAGGACAGCAGAAAACCGCTAACTATGGCTACACCTTC
14	TRBD1	TRBV19	-	TRBJ1-6	CASRPGQGNSPLHF	TGTGCCAGTAGGCCGGGACAGGGAAACTCACCCCTCCACTTT
17	-	TRBV5-1	-	TRBJ2-5	CASSPGQWSSLQETQYF	TGCGCCAGCAGCCCCGGACAGTGGAGTTCCCTACAAGAGACCCAGTACTTC
16	TRBD2	TRBV4-1	-	TRBJ2-7	CASSPSRAGGGYEQYF	TGCGCCAGCAGCCCTTCTAGAGCGGGAGGGGGATACGAGCAGTACTTC
17	TRBD1	TRBV5-4	-	TRBJ2-3	CASSRWTGRDITDTQYF	TGTGCCAGCAGCCGATGGACAGGCAGGGACATAACAGATACGCAGTATTTT
19	TRBD1	TRBV2	-	TRBJ1-6	CASSGPPGQFRSLNSPLHF	TGTGCCAGCAGTGGGCCGCCGGGACAGTTCAGGTCCCTAAATTCACCCCTCCACTTT
15	TRBD1	TRBV5-1	-	TRBJ2-1	CASSLGRQGEHEQFF	TGCGCCAGCAGCTTGGGGAGACAGGGAGAACATGAGCAGTTCTTC
16	TRBD1	TRBV9	-	TRBJ2-1	CASSVSGTVSYNEQFF	TGTGCCAGCAGCGTTTCCGGGACAGTTTCCTACAATGAGCAGTTCTTC
15	TRBD1	TRBV6-1	-	TRBJ1-1	CASSEQQGVDTEAFF	TGTGCCAGCAGTGAACAACAGGGGGTGGACACTGAAGCTTTCTTT
14	-	TRBV6-5	-	TRBJ1-2	CASSPGTTRYGYTF	TGTGCCAGCAGTCCAGGGACAACTCGCTATGGCTACACCTTC
13	-	TRBV5-6	-	TRBJ2-7	CASSPGPYYEQYF	TGTGCCAGCAGCCCTGGGCCTTACTACGAGCAGTACTTC
16	TRBD2	TRBV29-1	-	TRBJ2-7	CSVEEWASGSLYEQYF	TGCAGCGTTGAAGAGTGGGCTAGCGGGAGTTTGTACGAGCAGTACTTC
14	TRBD2	TRBV27	-	TRBJ2-1	CASRPAGGGNEQFF	TGTGCCAGCAGGCCGGCGGGAGGGGGTAATGAGCAGTTCTTC
22	TRBD2	TRBV5-1	-	TRBJ2-1	CASSPSVPGLAGGLSSYNEQFF	TGCGCCAGCAGCCCGTCCGTCCCGGGACTAGCGGGGGGTCTCAGCTCCTACAATGAGCAGTTCTTC
14	-	TRBV6-5	-	TRBJ2-2	CASSYVGLDGELFF	TGTGCCAGCAGTTACGTGGGGCTTGACGGGGAGCTGTTTTTT
17	-	TRBV19	-	TRBJ1-1	CASSIGAKAMFWTEAFF	TGTGCCAGTAGTATTGGGGCGAAGGCGATGTTTTGGACTGAAGCTTTCTTT
15	-	TRBV5-4	-	TRBJ2-3	CASSPDSHTTDTQYF	TGTGCCAGCAGCCCGGACTCCCACACGACAGATACGCAGTATTTT
15	TRBD2	TRBV6-1	-	TRBJ2-1	CASSGGLSSYNEQFF	TGTGCCAGCAGTGGGGGACTAAGCTCCTACAATGAGCAGTTCTTC
20	TRBD2	TRBV5-1	-	TRBJ2-2	CASSLAGGTSENFNTGELFF	TGCGCCAGCAGCTTGGCAGGCGGGACTAGCGAGAACTTTAACACCGGGGAGCTGTTTTTT
12	-	TRBV6-6	-	TRBJ2-1	CASSYPFNEQFF	TGTGCCAGCAGTTACCCTTTCAATGAGCAGTTCTTC
14	TRBD1	TRBV11-2	-	TRBJ2-7	CASSLGGTAYEQYF	TGTGCCAGCAGCTTAGGGGGGACAGCCTACGAGCAGTACTTC
15	-	TRBV9	-	TRBJ2-5	CASSVVVGPGETQYF	TGTGCCAGCAGCGTAGTAGTGGGTCCGGGAGAGACCCAGTACTTC
15	TRBD1	TRBV5-6	-	TRBJ2-7	CASSWRGQGLYEQYF	TGTGCCAGCAGCTGGAGGGGACAGGGACTCTACGAGCAGTACTTC